These 21 T cell receptor beta chains originate from one sample sequenced in a study of long-term antiretroviral therapy in people with HIV. Running of the v3.0 immunoSEQ assay took place at survey level. Generated by immunoSEQ multiplex PCR, the TCRdb table keeps only in-frame clones and is missing some. The data show about 22,000 clones, with roughly 85% seen just once and less than 9.5% held by the top ten. The sequenced sample was unsorted PBMCs, obtained 4.1 years after starting antiretroviral therapy. All receptors come from a woman aged 40 to 50 with HIV.

The V gene is TRBV7-2, the J gene TRBJ2-1; 13 nucleotides agree with TRBD2. Germline CDR1 is SGHTA and CDR2 is FQGNSA. The junction had 13 bases not matched to a gene; V was cut back by 4 bases and J by 7 bases. The CDR3 sequence is 18 residues long. DNA of the CDR3: TGTGCCAGCAGCTCCCTGACTAGCGGGGGGAGTGTTTGGAATGAGCAGTTCTTC. Translating it yields CASSSLTSGGSVWNEQFF.

V is TRBV19 and J is TRBJ1-1; no firm D call. Germline V gene sequence: CDR1 LNHDA, CDR2 SQIVND (reference sequence). The CDR3 consists of 13 residues. V was trimmed by 8 bases and J by 0 bases, leaving 10 bases between them. Here the CDR3 reads CASGRLLNTEAFF. CDR3 DNA: TGTGCCAGTGGCCGTCTCCTGAACACTGAAGCTTTCTTT.

Details on this clone: Germline is not matched at one junction end, which may reflect a read error. The chain uses TRBV10-2 and TRBJ1-6; 8 positions agree with TRBD1. The CDR3 has 18 amino acids. The germline V gene has CDR1 WSHSY and CDR2 SAAADI. CDR3 nucleotide sequence: TGCGCCAGCAGGAGGACAGGGCTTACAAGCTCCGATAATTCACCCCTCCACTTT. Its translation: CASRRTGLTSSDNSPLHF.

This sequence joins TRBV30 and TRBJ2-7, with no clear D. V lost 1 base to trimming and J lost 6 bases, with 16 bases between them. The CDR3 loop spans 14 amino acids. Germline V gene sequence: CDR1 GTSNPN, CDR2 SVGIG (reference sequence). CDR3 sequence: CAWSGQLERVEQYF. The CDR3 DNA reads TGTGCCTGGAGTGGGCAACTCGAACGGGTCGAGCAGTACTTC.

This chain joins TRBV7-9 and TRBJ1-1; 8 bases map to TRBD1. The CDR3 extends over 14 amino acids. Germline loops: CDR1 SEHNR, CDR2 FQNEAQ (reference sequence). The V segment lost 1 base and the J segment 4 bases; nucleotides outside the gene matches: 2. The CDR3 loop is CASSLGDRSTEAFF. The CDR3 DNA reads TGTGCCAGCAGCTTAGGGGACAGGTCCACTGAAGCTTTCTTT.

The chain is built from TRBV1 and TRBJ2-5; the DNA was not used to check the table's D call, TRBD2. TRBV1 is given as a pseudogene. The CDR3 consists of 13 residues. CDR3: CTSSRPSRETQYF. The DNA for the CDR3 is TGCACCAGCAGCCGTCCTAGCCGGGAGACCCAGTACTTC.

The chain combines TRBV5-4 with TRBJ2-5; D might be TRBD1 (6 bases). Deletions cut 4 bases from V and 0 bases from J, with 13 bases between. The CDR3 runs 15 residues. Germline loops: CDR1 SGHNT, CDR2 YYREEE (reference sequence). The chain's CDR3 is CASSHGQPYQETQYF. DNA for the CDR3: TGTGCCAGCAGCCATGGACAGCCGTACCAAGAGACCCAGTACTTC.

The rearrangement uses TRBV27 and TRBJ1-5, with D unresolved. The V gene lost 4 bases and the J gene lost 2 bases, with 9 bases spanning the gap. The CDR3 is made up of 14 amino acids. Per the germline V gene, CDR1 is MNHEY and CDR2 is SMNVEV (reference sequence). In DNA, the CDR3 is TGTGCCAGCAGTTGGTCCGGGGGCAATCAGCCCCAGCATTTT. This encodes CASSWSGGNQPQHF.

The gene calls are TRBV7-2 and TRBJ2-1, with 9 nucleotides matching TRBD2. Losses at the gene ends were 4 bases for V and 3 bases for J; bases not matched to a gene: 4. Per germline, CDR1 SGHTA and CDR2 FQGNSA. The CDR3 sequence is 15 residues long. CDR3 protein: CASSSSGGHYNEQFF. The CDR3 bases are TGTGCCAGCAGCTCCAGCGGGGGGCACTACAATGAGCAGTTCTTC.

The CDR3 DNA reads as TGTGCCAGTAGTATAGGGGCAGGGACCACCGGGGAGCTGTTTTTT. Encoded protein: CASSIGAGTTGELFF. The rearrangement joins TRBV19 to TRBJ2-2; D may match TRBD1 or TRBD2 (5 bases each). The germline gives CDR1 LNHDA, CDR2 SQIVND (reference sequence). V was cut by 1 base and J by 4 bases, with 10 bases left in between. This CDR3 spans 15 amino acids.

The gene calls are TRBV19 and TRBJ1-1; TRBD1 aligns across 9 bases. The CDR3 spans 15 residues. Looked up from germline, CDR1 is LNHDA and CDR2 is SQIVND (reference sequence). Trimming at V came to 3 bases and at J to 3 bases, leaving 5 bases not matched to a gene. The CDR3 reads CASSIIRTGDTEAFF. Written as DNA, the CDR3 is TGTGCCAGTAGTATTATCCGGACAGGGGACACTGAAGCTTTCTTT.

This chain joins TRBV27 and TRBJ1-6, with D possibly matching TRBD1 (5 bases). Germline-derived CDR1 and CDR2 are MNHEY and SMNVEV (reference sequence). V was pared by 4 bases and J by 7 bases, with 8 bases between. CDR3 size: 13 residues. The CDR3 bases are TGTGCCAGCAGTTCCCGGGGGAATTCACCCCTCCACTTT. Its protein is CASSSRGNSPLHF.

The genes are TRBV19 and TRBJ1-5, with no clear D. V was trimmed by 6 bases and J by 2 bases, leaving 11 bases between them. The CDR3 loop spans 14 amino acids. Germline values: CDR1 LNHDA, CDR2 SQIVND (reference sequence). CDR3 sequence (DNA): TGTGCCAGTAGGCACCGTCTGGGCAATCAGCCCCAGCATTTT. Translated: CASRHRLGNQPQHF.

The chain couples TRBV6-6 to TRBJ1-6; D gene unclear. Trimming took off 6 bases at V and 6 bases at J, with 18 bases between the two ends. Germline V gives CDR1 MNHNY, CDR2 SVGAGI (reference sequence). The CDR3 consists of 16 residues. CDR3 residues: CASRTTSGHVNSPLHF. CDR3 nucleotide sequence: TGTGCCAGCAGGACCACGTCGGGTCACGTTAATTCACCCCTCCACTTT.

The V gene is TRBV7-2, the J gene TRBJ1-6; D is perhaps TRBD1 (6 bases). Germline CDR1 SGHTA, CDR2 FQGNSA. The CDR3 sequence is 17 residues long. V was pared by 5 bases and J by 6 bases, with 20 bases between. CDR3: CASSPRGAGAINSPLHF. CDR3 DNA: TGTGCCAGCAGCCCAAGGGGGGCGGGCGCGATTAATTCACCCCTCCACTTT.

The chain has TRBV7-9 and TRBJ2-7; TRBD2 might be the D (5 bases). The V gene lost 4 bases and the J gene lost 7 bases, with 14 bases spanning the gap. There are 13 residues in the CDR3. The V gene's germline CDR1 is SEHNR and CDR2 FQNEAQ (reference sequence). The CDR3 spells CASSSDHTGEQYF. In nucleotides, the CDR3 is TGTGCCAGCAGCTCAGACCACACGGGAGAGCAGTACTTC.

This clone was detected once. The genes are TRBV7-9 and TRBJ1-6; 8 bases match TRBD1. CDR3 length: 14 residues. Germline V gene sequence: CDR1 SEHNR, CDR2 FQNEAQ (reference sequence). With V trimmed by 7 bases and J by 10 bases, 9 bases remained unmatched. The CDR3 is CASNKGQGESPLHF. In DNA form, the CDR3 reads TGTGCCAGCAACAAAGGACAGGGAGAGTCACCCCTCCACTTT.

The rearrangement uses TRBV18 and TRBJ2-7; 9 bases are a match to TRBD2. The CDR3 sequence is 13 residues long. J was trimmed by 6 bases and V by 3 bases; bases with no gene match: 3. The germline V gene encodes CDR1 KGHSH and CDR2 LQKENI. CDR3 loop: CASSPLAGIEQYF. The CDR3 nucleotides read TGTGCCAGCTCACCTCTAGCGGGGATCGAGCAGTACTTC.

CDR3 protein: CASSLVGGLAGGVEQYF. The CDR3 bases are TGTGCCAGCAGCTTAGTCGGGGGACTAGCGGGAGGCGTCGAGCAGTACTTC. The V and J genes are TRBV5-6 and TRBJ2-7, with 15 bases fitting TRBD2. V shed 2 bases, J shed 6 bases, and the junction held 9 bases outside the gene matches. Germline V gives CDR1 SGHDT, CDR2 YYEEEE. This CDR3 region has 17 residues.

DNA of the CDR3: TGTGCCAGCAGCAGCGGGACAGTTCGTCCCCACGAGCAGTACTTC. Protein product: CASSSGTVRPHEQYF. V and J are TRBV11-2 and TRBJ2-7; possibly TRBD1 or TRBD2 for D (7 bases each). Trimming took off 5 bases at V and 5 bases at J, with 19 bases between the two ends. Germline CDR1 is SGHAT and CDR2 is FQNNGV. The CDR3 loop spans 15 amino acids.

The chain recombines TRBV5-5 with TRBJ2-7; D remains unclear. Trimming pared 2 bases from V and 2 bases from J, leaving 8 bases between. Germline lookup yields CDR1 SGHKS and CDR2 YYEKEE (reference sequence). This CDR3 has 13 residues. The CDR3, as DNA: TGTGCCAGCAGCTTCGCCGTAACCTACGAGCAGTACTTC. It is translated as CASSFAVTYEQYF.